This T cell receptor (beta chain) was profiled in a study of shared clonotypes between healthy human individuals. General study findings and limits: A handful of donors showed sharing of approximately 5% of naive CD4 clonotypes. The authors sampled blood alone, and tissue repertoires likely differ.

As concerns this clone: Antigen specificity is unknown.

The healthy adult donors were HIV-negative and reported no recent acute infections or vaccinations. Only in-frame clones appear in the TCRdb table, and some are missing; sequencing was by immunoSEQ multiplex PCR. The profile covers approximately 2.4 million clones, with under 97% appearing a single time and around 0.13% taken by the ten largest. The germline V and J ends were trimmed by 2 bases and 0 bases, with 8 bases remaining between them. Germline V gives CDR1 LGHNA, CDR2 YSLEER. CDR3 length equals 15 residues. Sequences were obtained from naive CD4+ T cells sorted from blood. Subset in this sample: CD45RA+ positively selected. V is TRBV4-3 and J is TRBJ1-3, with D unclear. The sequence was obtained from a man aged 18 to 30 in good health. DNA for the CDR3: TGCGCCAGCAGCCAAAAGGGTGTCTCTGGAAACACCATATATTTT. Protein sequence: CASSQKGVSGNTIYF.